The 26 T cell receptor beta chains reported below all come from one sample, sequenced in a study of T cells in Graves' hyperthyroidism and ophthalmopathy. The source material, RNA transcripts, was used to amplify TCR beta CDR3 regions. First-round RT-PCR of the TCR CDR3 relied on the HTBI primer set. Via MiXCR, TCRdb re-called the multiplex PCR reads, giving one row per CDR3 protein. Of fewer than 600,000 distinct CDR3 sequences listed, around an eighth are singletons. Sequenced material: blood. The receptor set was obtained from a woman aged 18-29 years with Graves' hyperthyroidism.

The chain carries TRBV6-5 and TRBJ1-2; possible D gene TRBD1, 5 bases. Germline assignment: CDR1 MNHEY and CDR2 SVGAGI. Trimming stripped 2 bases from V and 1 base from J, with 11 bases between. The CDR3 runs 15 residues. The CDR3 sequence is CASSYTRDGNYGYTF. CDR3 nucleotides: TGTGCCAGCAGTTACACTAGGGACGGTAACTATGGCTACACCTTC.

There are a few counts of this clonotype. The chain combines TRBV9 with TRBJ1-1; TRBD1 matches 8 bases. V gave up 1 base and J gave up 4 bases; unmatched junction bases: 9. Germline V CDR1 and CDR2: SGDLS, YYNGEE. The CDR3 contains 16 residues. The CDR3 sequence: CASSVRGGQGGTEAFF. The CDR3, as DNA: TGTGCCAGCAGCGTAAGGGGAGGACAGGGCGGCACTGAAGCTTTCTTT.

This clonotype has at least ten counts. The V call is TRBV6-4, the J call TRBJ1-5; the D gene is possibly TRBD1 (6 bases). This CDR3 region has 15 residues. Germline-derived CDR1 and CDR2 are MRHNA and SNTAGT. Trimming stripped 0 bases from V and 4 bases from J, with 10 bases between. The CDR3 nucleotides read TGTGCCAGCAGTGACTCGATAGGGGGAAATCAGCCCCAGCATTTT. It yields the protein CASSDSIGGNQPQHF.

This clonotype was found many times. The V gene is TRBV6-1, the J gene TRBJ1-1, with D perhaps matching TRBD1 (6 bases). Germline V gene sequence: CDR1 MNHNS, CDR2 SASEGT. V dropped 6 bases and J dropped 1 base, with 9 bases sitting between them. The CDR3 sequence is 13 residues long. The CDR3 loop reads CASRRTENTEAFF. Written as DNA, the CDR3 is TGTGCCAGCAGGCGGACAGAGAACACTGAAGCTTTCTTT.

This clonotype was observed many times. This chain joins TRBV2 and TRBJ1-4; D is possibly TRBD1 (5 bases). Trimming took 6 bases from V and 6 from J, leaving 11 bases between them. Germline CDR1 SNHLY, CDR2 FYNNEI. This CDR3 is 13 amino acids long. As DNA, the CDR3 is TGTGCCAGCAGGAGGGGTGGGGATGAAAAACTGTTTTTT. This gives the protein CASRRGGDEKLFF.

This clonotype was observed a few times. The gene calls are TRBV19 and TRBJ1-4; 8 bases line up with TRBD1. V gave up 2 bases and J gave up 0 bases; unmatched junction bases: 11. This CDR3 region has 19 residues. Germline CDR1 and CDR2: LNHDA and SQIVND (reference sequence). Here the CDR3 reads CASSIKKWTGPTTNEKLFF. The CDR3 nucleotides are TGTGCCAGTAGTATAAAAAAGTGGACAGGGCCTACAACTAATGAAAAACTGTTTTTT.

The chain recombines TRBV2 with TRBJ2-2; TRBD2 matches at 11 bases. This CDR3 is 16 amino acids long. Germline trimming cut 6 bases from V and 1 base from J; bases unmatched to any gene: 4. Germline loops: CDR1 SNHLY, CDR2 FYNNEI. The CDR3 loop reads CASRPGLAVNTGELFF. Here the CDR3 DNA reads TGTGCCAGCAGACCGGGACTAGCGGTGAACACCGGGGAGCTGTTTTTT.

V gene TRBV15 combines with J gene TRBJ1-1; D uncertain. Germline CDR1 and CDR2: LNHNV and YYDKDF (reference sequence). This CDR3 has 15 residues. V lost 0 bases, J lost 4 bases, and 12 bases lay in between. The CDR3 loop reads CATSRDYTVTTEAFF. In DNA form, the CDR3 reads TGTGCCACCAGCAGAGATTATACAGTTACCACTGAAGCTTTCTTT.

This clonotype was found a few times. The rearrangement links TRBV4-1 to TRBJ1-2; 7 bases map to TRBD1. Germline CDR1 is MGHRA and CDR2 is YSYEKL. V lost 0 bases to trimming and J lost 5 bases; unmatched junction nucleotides: 9. This CDR3 has 16 amino acids. DNA for the CDR3: TGCGCCAGCAGCCAAGACCCCCCTGACAGGGTTTATGGCTACACCTTC. Translating gives CASSQDPPDRVYGYTF.

The CDR3 reads CASTWDSDYTF. CDR3 bases: TGTGCCAGCACTTGGGACAGTGACTACACCTTC. This chain connects TRBV2 to TRBJ1-2, with 7 bases lining up with TRBD1. Germline CDR1 and CDR2: SNHLY and FYNNEI. The ends lost 7 bases at V and 10 bases at J; junction bases unmatched: 6. The CDR3 length is 11 residues.

The chain combines TRBV12-5 with TRBJ2-1; 11 nucleotides agree with TRBD2. Per germline, CDR1 LGHNT and CDR2 FRNRAP. CDR3 length equals 18 residues. Trimming at V came to 1 base and at J to 7 bases, leaving 12 bases not matched to a gene. The CDR3: CASGLASIAGGPGNEQFF. The DNA of the CDR3 is TGTGCTAGTGGTTTGGCCTCCATAGCGGGAGGGCCGGGTAATGAGCAGTTCTTC.

The chain employs TRBV10-3 and TRBJ2-2; 12 positions agree with TRBD2. V lost 0 bases and J lost 6; bases outside the gene matches: 8. CDR1 is ENHRY and CDR2 is SYGVKD in the germline V gene. The CDR3 loop spans 18 amino acids. The CDR3 coding sequence is TGTGCCATCAGTGAGTCGATATCTAGCGGGAGGGTCGCCGGGGAGCTGTTTTTT. Protein product: CAISESISSGRVAGELFF.

At least ten counts were recorded for this clonotype. This chain connects TRBV3-1 to TRBJ1-3; D gene unclear. Trimming removed 1 base at V and 5 bases at J, with 0 bases between. The germline CDR1 and CDR2 sequences are LGHDT and YNNKEL (reference sequence). This CDR3 contains 11 residues. CDR3: CASSQGNTIYF. CDR3 bases: TGTGCCAGCAGCCAAGGAAACACCATATATTTT. Complete variable domain (other parts from reference TRBV3-1 and TRBJ1-3): DTAVSQTPKYLVTQMGNDKSIKCEQNLGHDTMYWYKQDSKKFLKIMFSYNNKELIINETVPNRFSPKSPDKAHLNLHINSLELGDSAVYFCASSQGNTIYFGEGSWLTVV.

At least ten counts were recorded for this clonotype. The V call is TRBV11-1, the J call TRBJ2-5; D unclear. Trimming took off 5 bases at V and 4 bases at J, with 11 bases between the two ends. Germline CDR1 is SGHAT and CDR2 is FQDESV (reference sequence). The CDR3 has 13 amino acids. As DNA, the CDR3 is TGTGCCAGCAGCCTATTAGATCTAGAGACCCAGTACTTC. Residues: CASSLLDLETQYF.

This clonotype appeared many times. V is TRBV30 and J is TRBJ2-1, with 14 positions matching TRBD2. V dropped 1 base and J dropped 5; count of bases not matched to a gene: 4. Germline CDR1 is GTSNPN and CDR2 is SVGIG (reference sequence). The CDR3 is made up of 16 amino acids. The CDR3 region is CAWSGTSGRTHNEQFF. The CDR3 DNA sequence: TGTGCCTGGAGTGGGACTAGCGGGAGGACCCACAATGAGCAGTTCTTC.

This clonotype has more than one count but fewer than ten. This sequence joins TRBV10-3 and TRBJ2-1, with 9 bases lining up with TRBD2. V lost 3 bases to trimming and J lost 4 bases; unmatched junction nucleotides: 4. This CDR3 comprises 15 residues. Looked up from germline, CDR1 is ENHRY and CDR2 is SYGVKD. The CDR3 is CAISDASGTYNEQFF. The CDR3 DNA reads as TGTGCCATCAGTGATGCTAGCGGGACTTACAATGAGCAGTTCTTC.

The chain is built from TRBV20-1 and TRBJ2-1; TRBD1 agrees at 10 bases. CDR1 and CDR2 (germline): DFQATT, SNEGSKA (reference sequence). This CDR3 has 16 amino acids. The trim removed 2 bases at V and 6 bases at J, leaving 10 bases unmatched. In DNA form, the CDR3 reads TGCAGTGCTAGAATACACACCGGGACAGGGGTCAATGAGCAGTTCTTC. Its translation is CSARIHTGTGVNEQFF.

The rearrangement joins TRBV7-2 to TRBJ2-1, with TRBD2 identical over 7 bases. With V trimmed by 11 bases and J by 4 bases, 14 bases remained unmatched. CDR3 length: 15 residues. Germline CDR1 reads SGHTA; CDR2 reads FQGNSA. The chain's CDR3 is CAATDWDYSYNEQFF. The CDR3 coding sequence is TGTGCCGCGACCGACTGGGACTATTCTTACAATGAGCAGTTCTTC.

CDR3: CASRQRAGPNTGELFF. The CDR3 bases are TGCGCCAGCAGGCAACGGGCGGGACCGAACACCGGGGAGCTGTTTTTT. V usage is TRBV4-1 and J usage is TRBJ2-2; possibly TRBD2 for D (6 bases). The CDR3 spans 16 residues. Trimming shortened V by 6 bases and J by 0 bases, and 14 bases separated the two germline ends. Germline lookup yields CDR1 MGHRA and CDR2 YSYEKL.

This clonotype has a single count. The V and J genes are TRBV24-1 and TRBJ2-3; no clear D gene. Germline loops: CDR1 KGHDR, CDR2 SFDVKD. CDR3 length: 12 residues. V lost 1 base to trimming and J lost 5 bases, with 3 bases between them. The DNA of the CDR3 is TGTGCCACCAGTGATTTCGTAGATACGCAGTATTTT. Its protein product is CATSDFVDTQYF.

This clonotype has more than one count but fewer than ten. The gene calls are TRBV13 and TRBJ2-2; weak D call: TRBD1 (5 bases). The germline V gene encodes CDR1 PRHDT and CDR2 FYEKMQ (reference sequence). This CDR3 spans 14 amino acids. Trimming shortened V by 5 bases and J by 8 bases, and 15 bases separated the two germline ends. In DNA form, the CDR3 reads TGTGCCAGCAGCCAGCAGGGTACCTCTGGGGAGCTGTTTTTT. It is translated as CASSQQGTSGELFF.

The chain combines TRBV11-2 with TRBJ2-1; 7 bases map to TRBD2. After removal of 5 bases from V and 10 bases from J, the junction contained 11 bases not matched to a gene. Germline lookup yields CDR1 SGHAT and CDR2 FQNNGV. CDR3 length: 14 residues. CDR3 amino acids: CASSQQAGYSEQFF. CDR3 in DNA: TGTGCCAGCAGCCAACAAGCGGGGTATAGCGAGCAGTTCTTC.

This clonotype turned up a few times. One base away lies a much larger clone, so this may be a sequencing read error. The rearrangement joins TRBV29-1 to TRBJ2-1, with TRBD1 matching over 7 bases. With 2 bases clipped from V and 3 bases from J, the junction kept 7 bases outside the gene matches. The germline V gene encodes CDR1 SQVTM and CDR2 ANQGSEA. The CDR3 extends over 15 amino acids. The CDR3 nucleotides read TGCAGCGTTGAATCGTACAGGGGCTTCTACAATGAGCAGTTCTTC. Translating gives CSVESYRGFYNEQFF.

This clonotype was found many times. The chain uses TRBV2 and TRBJ2-3; 7 nucleotides align to TRBD2. This CDR3 contains 14 residues. Germline lookup yields CDR1 SNHLY and CDR2 FYNNEI. The ends lost 7 bases at V and 4 bases at J; junction bases unmatched: 8. DNA for the CDR3: TGTGCCAGCAAGGTGAATGCGGGAGCAGATACGCAGTATTTT. Its translation: CASKVNAGADTQYF.

J is TRBJ1-2 and V is TRBV30; TRBD1 matches at 10 bases. This CDR3 region has 12 residues. Germline V gives CDR1 GTSNPN, CDR2 SVGIG (reference sequence). CDR3 in DNA: TGTGCTACGACAGGGGGCTTCTATGGCTACACCTTC. Translated, it gives CATTGGFYGYTF.

This clonotype was picked up many times. The chain employs TRBV6-1 and TRBJ2-7; either TRBD1 or TRBD2 may fit D (6 bases each). CDR1 is MNHNS and CDR2 is SASEGT in the germline V gene. V dropped 6 bases and J dropped 5 bases, with 20 bases sitting between them. This CDR3 spans 15 amino acids. CDR3 amino acids: CASRELGGGVDEQYF. The CDR3 region has the DNA TGTGCCAGCAGGGAGCTGGGGGGCGGAGTGGACGAGCAGTACTTC.